Listed here are 4 T cell receptor beta chains from one sample, sequenced in a study of blood T cell repertoires in COVID-19. The data were produced by immunoSEQ multiplex PCR, yet TCRdb's version contains in-frame clones alone and is incomplete. Of approximately 300,000 clones detected, nearly 90% appear once; the ten largest clones hold approximately 5.2%. The source material was PBMCs or T cells enriched from blood (not recorded which). The receptors originated from a young woman who had recovered from COVID-19.

The chain's CDR3 is CASSRDPHSRVGYTF. The CDR3 nucleotides are TGTGCCAGCAGCCGAGACCCCCACTCCCGGGTTGGCTACACCTTC. The chain employs TRBV3-1 (or the pseudogene TRBV3-2) and TRBJ1-2; D is undetermined. Trimming left V 4 bases short and J 7 bases short, with 19 bases between. The CDR3 is 15 amino acids. CDR1 is LGHDT, CDR2 YNNKEL, per germline (reference sequence).

This rearrangement joins TRBV19 to TRBJ1-6; 7 nucleotides match TRBD1. This CDR3 region has 18 residues. The trim removed 3 bases at V and 1 base at J, leaving 9 bases unmatched. Germline CDR1 reads LNHDA; CDR2 reads SQIVND (reference sequence). CDR3 bases: TGTGCCAGTAGTATGGCCAGGGGGGCAGGATCCTATAATTCACCCCTCCACTTT. Translated, it gives CASSMARGAGSYNSPLHF.

V is TRBV27 and J is TRBJ2-1, with D hard to call. The CDR3 is 14 amino acids. Germline V lookup: CDR1 MNHEY, CDR2 SMNVEV (reference sequence). V was pared by 1 base and J by 4 bases, with 8 bases between. For the CDR3, the DNA is TGTGCCAGCAGTTTATTGGGCCAGTACAATGAGCAGTTCTTC. Translation: CASSLLGQYNEQFF.

The V call is TRBV9, the J call TRBJ2-1; TRBD2 matches 14 bases. This CDR3 has 14 amino acids. Germline V gene lookup returns CDR1 SGDLS and CDR2 YYNGEE. V lost 4 bases to trimming and J lost 9 bases; unmatched junction nucleotides: 3. The CDR3 DNA is TGTGCCAGCAGCATCGGACTAGCGGGGGGTGAGCAGTTCTTC. This codes for CASSIGLAGGEQFF.